Given below is one TCR beta chain in context. This sample is drawn from a study of CD8 T cells in Susac syndrome. RNA was extracted with the RNeasy kit, and a quantity of 0.5 to 1 ug was reverse transcribed using random hexamers. Coverage of TCR beta CDR3 amplification by immunoSEQ multiplex PCR extended to 54 Vbeta and 13 Jbeta. A single record per CDR3 protein comes from TCRdb applying MiXCR to the immunoSEQ multiplex PCR reads. The repertoire holds about 200,000 distinct CDR3 sequences, approximately 95% seen once, with around 0.08% in the top ten. This TCR was recovered from a human donor with multiple sclerosis. Specimen: CD4+ T cells from PBMCs.

The CDR3 spells CASSPTPGAQYF. The CDR3 DNA reads TGTGCCAGCAGCCCGACCCCCGGGGCGCAGTATTTT. V is TRBV12-3 or TRBV12-4 and J is TRBJ2-3, with D perhaps matching TRBD2 (5 bases). V lost 6 bases to trimming and J lost 10 bases, with 14 bases between them. The CDR3 length is 12 residues.